The clone carrying this T cell receptor (beta chain) turned up a few times. This sample stems from a study of blood T cell repertoires in COVID-19. Across the study: The United States, Italy and Spain supplied acute and convalescent COVID-19 samples. From T cells, B-cell-depleted T cells, or PBMCs came the material, which was cDNA or gDNA.

V lost 4 bases to trimming and J lost 3 bases; unmatched junction nucleotides: 14. This CDR3 contains 18 residues. The germline V gene encodes CDR1 SGHRS and CDR2 YFSETQ. Original processing methods: Amplified reference gene primers provided the basis for estimating nucleated cell counts. Sequencing was performed with immunoSEQ multiplex PCR; in TCRdb, only in-frame clones are kept and a portion is missing. The V and J calls and clone size were taken over from that table, and D and trimming were inferred from the DNA. Among over 150,000 clones listed, approximately 86% were seen once. Specimen: peripheral blood. The sequence was obtained from a woman aged 80 or older with active or convalescent COVID-19. The V call is TRBV5-1, the J call TRBJ2-2, with 8 nucleotides matching TRBD2. DNA of the CDR3: TGCGCCAGCAGCCTGGGAGGTGTGCTAGCGGGTGACACCGGGGAGCTGTTTTTT. It yields the protein CASSLGGVLAGDTGELFF.